Included here is one T cell receptor (beta chain) sequence, with context. Its matching antigen is unknown. The CDR3 contains 13 residues. V was pared by 4 bases and J by 10 bases, with 7 bases of the junction left unmatched. From germline, CDR1 is SGHVS and CDR2 FNYEAQ. Assay used: immunoSEQ multiplex PCR; TCRdb lists only in-frame clones, some missing. The data show 450,000 to 650,000 clones, around 80% seen once. Around 90 million PBMCs supplied genomic DNA for unsorted samples. The data originate from a study of shared clonotypes between healthy human individuals. General study findings and limits: Sampling included only blood; tissue repertoires likely differ. There were few donors, and this limited the genetic and exposure-history diversity represented.

The J gene is TRBJ2-1, the V gene TRBV7-6; 7 bases map to TRBD2. The TCR sequence derives from a woman in her thirties or forties in good health. Some clones in this sample may be carry-over from other donors' samples. Sequencing was done on a sample of PBMCs. The CDR3 DNA is TGTGCCAGCAGCTCTACTAGCGTTGGGGAGCAGTTCTTC. Translation: CASSSTSVGEQFF.